One and the same sample provided the 28 T cell receptor beta chains below, sequenced in a study of OX40 agonist ivuxolimab in advanced cancers. The repertoire was sequenced with immunoSEQ multiplex PCR; TCRdb's copy has only in-frame clones and lacks some. The table records just under 60,000 clones, around 90% of them present only once. Sequencing was performed on CD4+ or CD8+ T cells sorted from blood, taken in a trial of the OX40 agonist ivuxolimab. These receptors came from an adult with an advanced solid tumor such as melanoma, head and neck, liver or kidney cancer.

The chain recombines TRBV5-5 with TRBJ2-1, with D hard to call. The CDR3 has 11 amino acids. V lost 2 bases to trimming and J lost 8 bases, with 5 bases between them. In germline, CDR1 is SGHKS, CDR2 YYEKEE (reference sequence). In nucleotides, the CDR3 is TGTGCCAGCAGCTTCACAGATGAGCAGTTCTTC. This gives the protein CASSFTDEQFF.

This CDR3 is CASSVEVSSSTDTQYF. DNA of the CDR3: TGTGCCAGCAGCGTAGAGGTTAGCTCTAGCACAGATACGCAGTATTTT. The chain employs TRBV9 and TRBJ2-3; D ambiguous. V lost 0 bases and J lost 0, with 11 bases in between. Looked up from germline, CDR1 is SGDLS and CDR2 is YYNGEE. This CDR3 contains 16 residues.

V usage is TRBV11-2 and J usage is TRBJ2-7, with a weak D call TRBD2 (6 bases). V was shortened by 0 bases and J by 0 bases, with 12 bases between the two germline ends. The CDR3 has 16 amino acids. CDR1 and CDR2 from the germline V gene are SGHAT and FQNNGV. The CDR3, as DNA: TGTGCCAGCAGCTTAGATCCCCTAGCGCGCTCCTACGAGCAGTACTTC. Translated, it gives CASSLDPLARSYEQYF.

This clone was found once. This chain connects TRBV15 to TRBJ1-2; D is unresolved. Per germline, CDR1 LNHNV and CDR2 YYDKDF (reference sequence). The CDR3 is 14 residues long. Trimming stripped 2 bases from V and 5 bases from J, with 12 bases between. CDR3 sequence: CATSRSQERYGYTF. In DNA, the CDR3 is TGTGCCACCAGCAGATCTCAGGAGCGTTATGGCTACACCTTC.

V gene TRBV5-6 combines with J gene TRBJ2-7; no definite D call. The CDR3 has 14 amino acids. Trimming removed 3 bases at V and 0 bases at J, with 10 bases between. Germline V CDR1 and CDR2: SGHDT, YYEEEE. CDR3 region: CASSSVRYSYEQYF. CDR3 bases: TGTGCCAGCAGCTCGGTTAGGTACTCCTACGAGCAGTACTTC.

The chain uses TRBV7-2 and TRBJ1-1, with TRBD1 as a possible D gene (5 bases). The germline gives CDR1 SGHTA, CDR2 FQGNSA. Trimming took 5 bases from V and 5 from J, leaving 12 bases between them. The CDR3 length is 13 residues. DNA for the CDR3: TGTGCCAGCAGCGGATACGGGGGGACTGAAGCTTTCTTT. It codes for CASSGYGGTEAFF. Looking up the rest from reference TRBV7-2 and TRBJ1-1 gives the full variable domain: GAGVSQSPSNKVTEKGKDVELRCDPISGHTALYWYRQSLGQGLEFLIYFQGNSAPDKSGLPSDRFSAERTGGSVSTLTIQRTQQEDSAVYLCASSGYGGTEAFFGQGTRLTVV.

The J gene is TRBJ2-2, the V gene TRBV27; D possibly matches TRBD1 or TRBD2 (5 bases each). Looked up from germline, CDR1 is MNHEY and CDR2 is SMNVEV (reference sequence). The CDR3 has 15 amino acids. Trimming shortened V by 3 bases and J by 5 bases, and 13 bases separated the two germline ends. CDR3: CASSFSGAGTGELFF. The CDR3 DNA sequence: TGTGCCAGCAGTTTTTCCGGGGCCGGGACCGGGGAGCTGTTTTTT.

The chain carries TRBV18 and TRBJ2-7, with D perhaps TRBD1 (5 bases). V lost 1 base and J lost 6, with 16 bases in between. Looked up from germline, CDR1 is KGHSH and CDR2 is LQKENI. The CDR3 runs 15 residues. CDR3: CASSPRDSFGFEQYF. The CDR3 DNA is TGTGCCAGCTCACCACGTGACAGTTTTGGGTTCGAGCAGTACTTC.

This clone was observed once. The gene calls are TRBV6-4 and TRBJ2-2; 11 nucleotides match TRBD1. Trimming took 8 bases from V and 7 from J; bases not matched to a gene: 6. The germline V gene encodes CDR1 MRHNA and CDR2 SNTAGT. The length of the CDR3 is 14 residues. As DNA, the CDR3 is TGTGCCAGCTCGGACAGGGGGCGCGACGGGGAGCTGTTTTTT. Amino acid sequence: CASSDRGRDGELFF.

This chain joins TRBV15 and TRBJ2-7; weak D call: TRBD2 (5 bases). Per germline, CDR1 LNHNV and CDR2 YYDKDF (reference sequence). This CDR3 comprises 15 residues. Trimming took off 4 bases at V and 3 bases at J, with 16 bases between the two ends. CDR3 amino acids: CATSITSGSLYEQYF. The DNA of the CDR3 is TGTGCCACCAGCATCACTTCGGGATCCCTCTACGAGCAGTACTTC.

V gene TRBV6-5 combines with J gene TRBJ2-7, with D unclear. The CDR3 contains 11 residues. The V gene's germline CDR1 is MNHEY and CDR2 SVGAGI. Trimming took 4 bases from V and 3 from J, leaving 4 bases between them. In nucleotides, the CDR3 is TGTGCCAGCAGTTGGAGCTACGAGCAGTACTTC. Amino acid sequence: CASSWSYEQYF.

V is TRBV27 and J is TRBJ2-5; TRBD2 aligns across 7 bases. The DNA end favors TRBJ2-7, so the J call may be wrong. Per the germline V gene, CDR1 is MNHEY and CDR2 is SMNVEV (reference sequence). The CDR3 loop spans 13 amino acids. The CDR3 sequence: CASSPGSSGEQYF. As DNA, the CDR3 is TGTGCCAGCAGTCCCGGGTCTAGCGGCGAGCAGTACTTC.

The rearrangement links TRBV7-8 to TRBJ2-1, with TRBD1 matching over 9 bases. Germline loops: CDR1 SGHVS, CDR2 FQNEAQ. Losses at the gene ends were 1 base for V and 4 bases for J; bases not matched to a gene: 11. CDR3 length equals 18 residues. CDR3 sequence: CASSLVFLGTGTYNEQFF. In DNA, the CDR3 is TGTGCCAGCAGCTTAGTATTTTTGGGGACAGGGACTTACAATGAGCAGTTCTTC.

The chain is built from TRBV27 and TRBJ2-3, with 8 bases lining up with TRBD2. Germline lookup yields CDR1 MNHEY and CDR2 SMNVEV (reference sequence). CDR3 length equals 14 residues. The ends lost 1 base at V and 5 bases at J; junction bases unmatched: 2. The CDR3 loop is CASSLWREEDTQYF. The CDR3 DNA is TGTGCCAGCAGTTTATGGCGGGAGGAAGATACGCAGTATTTT.

The chain links TRBV27 to TRBJ1-6; D remains ambiguous. This CDR3 has 14 residues. Deletions cut 2 bases from V and 10 bases from J, with 12 bases between. Germline lookup yields CDR1 MNHEY and CDR2 SMNVEV (reference sequence). The DNA for the CDR3 is TGTGCCAGCAGTTTACCTCTGGCGGAGTCACCCCTCCACTTT. Translating gives CASSLPLAESPLHF.

The rearrangement links TRBV6-5 to TRBJ1-2; 10 nucleotides align to TRBD1. The CDR3 loop spans 14 amino acids. Germline CDR1 and CDR2: MNHEY and SVGAGI. Germline trimming cut 4 bases from V and 4 bases from J; bases unmatched to any gene: 3. In nucleotides, the CDR3 is TGTGCCAGCAGTTTTGGGACAGGGGCCTATGGCTACACCTTC. Its translation: CASSFGTGAYGYTF.

The V gene is TRBV28, the J gene TRBJ1-2; the D is unclear. Trimming removed 4 bases at V and 2 bases at J, with 17 bases between. The CDR3 is 16 residues long. Germline CDR1 reads MDHEN; CDR2 reads SYDVKM. As DNA, the CDR3 is TGTGCCAGCAGTTCCCTTTGGGGAGCAGAAAACTATGGCTACACCTTC. Residues: CASSSLWGAENYGYTF.

Notes on this clone: At the DNA level, this CDR3 is encoded by other sequences in the same sample as well. The J gene is TRBJ2-5, the V gene TRBV27; perhaps TRBD2 as D (6 bases). In germline, CDR1 is MNHEY, CDR2 SMNVEV (reference sequence). With 0 bases removed from V and 4 bases from J, the gap between germline ends came to 12 bases. This CDR3 has 15 amino acids. The CDR3 loop reads CASSLSGQGGETQYF. CDR3 DNA: TGTGCCAGCAGTTTATCAGGGCAGGGAGGAGAGACCCAGTACTTC.

V and J are TRBV9 and TRBJ2-3; TRBD1 or TRBD2 may be the D gene (5 bases each). Germline lookup yields CDR1 SGDLS and CDR2 YYNGEE. This CDR3 has 13 residues. Between the trimmed V and J ends, which lost 7 bases and 5 bases, there was a span of 14 bases. This CDR3 reads CASGLWDGDTQYF. CDR3 nucleotide sequence: TGTGCCAGCGGGCTGTGGGACGGAGATACGCAGTATTTT.

This chain links TRBV6-1 with TRBJ2-7, with a weak D call TRBD1 (5 bases). Germline V gene lookup returns CDR1 MNHNS and CDR2 SASEGT. Trimming shortened V by 8 bases and J by 4 bases, and 18 bases separated the two germline ends. The CDR3 contains 14 residues. The CDR3 here is CASSPDTAHYEQYF. CDR3 in DNA: TGTGCCAGCTCCCCGGACACAGCTCATTACGAGCAGTACTTC.

The J gene is TRBJ2-2, the V gene TRBV4-1, with 7 nucleotides matching TRBD2. This CDR3 comprises 17 residues. V trimming: 5 bases; J trimming: 2 bases; junction bases outside the gene matches: 11. The germline V gene has CDR1 MGHRA and CDR2 YSYEKL. CDR3 amino acids: CASSNPPSGYNTGELFF. The CDR3 DNA is TGCGCCAGCAGCAACCCCCCTAGCGGTTACAACACCGGGGAGCTGTTTTTT.

The chain carries TRBV15 and TRBJ2-2; 7 nucleotides line up with TRBD1. Germline CDR1 reads LNHNV; CDR2 reads YYDKDF (reference sequence). The V and J ends lost 0 bases and 1 base, in that order; junction bases with no gene match: 11. The CDR3 extends over 19 amino acids. CDR3 in DNA: TGTGCCACCAGCAGAGATCCCCCCTTAGGACAGGAGAACACCGGGGAGCTGTTTTTT. It specifies CATSRDPPLGQENTGELFF.

This chain uses TRBV5-6 with TRBJ2-5; 13 positions agree with TRBD2. The germline gives CDR1 SGHDT, CDR2 YYEEEE. The CDR3 runs to 16 residues. V was pared by 4 bases and J by 5 bases, with 8 bases of the junction left unmatched. The CDR3 sequence: CASSSGTSGILETQYF. In DNA, the CDR3 is TGTGCCAGCAGCAGTGGGACTAGCGGGATTTTGGAGACCCAGTACTTC.

The rearrangement links TRBV4-3 to TRBJ2-7; D could derive from TRBD1 or TRBD2 (5 bases each). The CDR3 is 15 amino acids. The germline V gene has CDR1 LGHNA and CDR2 YSLEER. The ends were cut back, 1 base at V and 5 bases at J, with 15 bases in the middle. For the CDR3, the DNA is TGCGCCAGCAGCCAAGGAGGGGATAGACTGAACGAGCAGTACTTC. Protein sequence: CASSQGGDRLNEQYF.

The chain carries TRBV11-3 and TRBJ2-1; possible D gene TRBD2, 5 bases. The V and J ends lost 6 bases and 6 bases respectively, with 15 bases between them. The CDR3 runs 14 residues. Germline V gene lookup returns CDR1 SGHNT and CDR2 YENEEA. CDR3 residues: CASSSRRYPNEQFF. Written as DNA, the CDR3 is TGTGCCAGCAGTTCGAGGAGGTACCCCAATGAGCAGTTCTTC.

The chain couples TRBV2 to TRBJ1-3, with D perhaps TRBD1 (5 bases). This CDR3 comprises 13 residues. Deletions cut 7 bases from V and 2 bases from J, with 9 bases between. The germline gives CDR1 SNHLY, CDR2 FYNNEI. The CDR3 loop is CASKDTPGNTIYF. CDR3 in DNA: TGTGCCAGCAAGGACACCCCTGGAAACACCATATATTTT.

V gene TRBV7-7 combines with J gene TRBJ2-1; TRBD2 matches 8 bases. The CDR3 runs 14 residues. The V gene's germline CDR1 is SSHAT and CDR2 FNYEAQ (reference sequence). J was trimmed by 8 bases and V by 5 bases; bases with no gene match: 8. DNA for the CDR3: TGTGCCAGCAGCACCGGGACTAGGAGACATGAGCAGTTCTTC. Its protein is CASSTGTRRHEQFF. The full variable domain, in which reference TRBV7-7 and TRBJ2-1 provide the parts outside the CDR3, is GAGVSQSPRYKVTKRGQDVTLRCDPISSHATLYWYQQALGQGPEFLTYFNYEAQPDKSGLPSDRFSAERPEGSISTLTIQRTEQRDSAMYRCASSTGTRRHEQFFGPGTRLTVL.

This chain joins TRBV7-9 and TRBJ2-7, with D tentatively TRBD1 (6 bases). V was pared by 1 base and J by 3 bases, with 7 bases between. The CDR3 consists of 13 residues. The V gene's germline CDR1 is SEHNR and CDR2 FQNEAQ (reference sequence). The CDR3 sequence is CASSLGQVYEQYF. The CDR3 nucleotides read TGTGCCAGCAGCTTAGGACAGGTCTACGAGCAGTACTTC. Full variable domain (rest looked up from reference TRBV7-9 and TRBJ2-7): DTGVSQNPRHKITKRGQNVTFRCDPISEHNRLYWYRQTLGQGPEFLTYFQNEAQLEKSRLLSDRFSAERPKGSFSTLEIQRTEQGDSAMYLCASSLGQVYEQYFGPGTRLTVT.